The clone carrying this T cell receptor beta chain was observed once. The data derive from a study of blood T cell repertoires in COVID-19. Study overall: The cDNA or gDNA used as material had been derived from T cells, B-cell-depleted T cells, or PBMCs.

CDR1 is SGHTA and CDR2 is FQGNSA in the germline V gene. V dropped 5 bases and J dropped 8 bases, with 16 bases sitting between them. This CDR3 comprises 14 residues. The assay was immunoSEQ multiplex PCR, and TCRdb's table has in-frame clones only and misses some. The table lists 85,000 to 100,000 clones, about 78% of them singletons. This chain uses TRBV7-2 with TRBJ2-4; tentative D call: TRBD2 (6 bases). The source material was peripheral blood. The TCR comes from a man in his fifties or sixties who had recovered from COVID-19. As DNA, the CDR3 is TGTGCCAGCAGCCCTTCCTCGACTAGTGACATTCAGTACTTC. Translating it yields CASSPSSTSDIQYF.